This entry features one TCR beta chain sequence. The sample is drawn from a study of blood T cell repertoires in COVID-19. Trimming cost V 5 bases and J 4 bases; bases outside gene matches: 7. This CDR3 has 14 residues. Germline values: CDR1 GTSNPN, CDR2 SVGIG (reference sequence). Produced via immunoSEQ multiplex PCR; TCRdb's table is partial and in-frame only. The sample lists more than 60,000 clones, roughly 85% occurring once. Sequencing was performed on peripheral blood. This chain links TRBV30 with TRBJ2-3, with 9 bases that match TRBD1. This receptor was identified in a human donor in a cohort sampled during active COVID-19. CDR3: CAWGTGNFADTQYF. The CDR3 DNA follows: TGTGCCTGGGGGACAGGGAATTTTGCAGATACGCAGTATTTT.